This TCR beta chain is from a study of shared clonotypes between healthy human individuals (dated by TCRdb to about 2020). Study-wide context: The cohort included three men and two women between 18 and 49 years of age. For each donor, three plates each were used for CD4 naive and CD4 memory, two plates were used for CD8 naive, and one plate was used for CD8 memory. Blood TCR repertoires of five healthy adults were deeply sequenced to estimate repertoire size and the extent of clonotype sharing between individuals. To increase sequencing depth and limit assay-specific biases, TCR repertoire library preparation and sequencing were carried out by different laboratories using diverse techniques. Per donor, leukapheresis produced somewhere between about 0.85 and 10 billion PBMCs. Overall study results and their limits: Estimated clonotype richness was generally larger for naive than for memory subsets. The small number of donors limited the genetic and exposure-history diversity represented. When a handful of donors were compared, the shared fraction of clonotypes was roughly 4.8% for naive CD4, about 4% for naive CD8, 2.3% for memory CD4, and 0.4% for memory CD8. Sampling was limited to blood, and TCR repertoires in tissue likely differ from TCR repertoires in blood. Compared with non-shared clonotypes, the clonotypes found in all four sorted-subset donors had higher generation probabilities. Based on pairwise subsampling, the degree of clonotype sharing among donors was expected to be affected by sequencing depth. Incomplete sequencing was indicated by rarefaction of sorted-subset datasets, despite the large sequencing depth.

Using the deep immunoSEQ assay, multiplex PCR amplified TCR CDR3 regions from genomic DNA. Genomic DNA extracted from each cell subset was distributed evenly over all wells of several immunoSEQ 96-well plates, and each plate served as one replicate. For sorted subsets, around 200 ng genomic DNA, equal to 30,000 or so T cell genomes, was loaded into each replicate PCR. The purified libraries were quantified using a Qubit 3.0 fluorometer, sized with a Bioanalyzer 2100, and then quantified again using the KAPA Library Quantification kit. Every immunoSEQ 96-well plate was sequenced on a separate single-read 150-cycle Illumina NextSeq 550 flow cell. Concerning the study's data processing: Because only junctional sequences without quality scores were contained in the immunoSEQ output, filtering matching that applied to full-length reads could not be performed. To assign V/J genes and CDR3, sequences were annotated using PyIR, a Python wrapper for IgBLAST v1.9, with IMGT germline references. Any read was removed if the V/J assignment was weak (E-value above 1e-6), the CDR3 was missing, or the read contained stop codons, out-of-frame junctions, or ambiguous translated residues. A V3J clonotype was defined by an identical inferred V gene, J gene, and CDR3 amino acid sequence. Percentage overlap between repertoires was calculated by dividing the number of shared unique clonotypes by the size of the smaller repertoire. Repertoire richness was assessed with RTK rarefaction, the Chao1 estimator, and Recon v2.1 estimates of unobserved clonotypes. Generation probabilities were computed with OLGA for all TCRbeta clonotypes obtained by the gDNA method from several donors. Here the immuneACCESS table is served through TCRdb, limited to in-frame sequences with V and J called. Missing clones are a known gap in these copies; in checked studies unresolved V genes cover under half, and the rest lacks a known reason. The V and J calls and clone size are taken from that table; D and trimming were inferred from the DNA. The table for this sample lists some 2 million clones; roughly 96% of them were counted only once. In total, the top ten clones hold roughly 0.13% of the sample.

CDR1 and CDR2 are read off the germline V gene as SGHTS and YDEGEE. V and J are truncated by 1 base and 5 bases respectively, leaving an intervening sequence of 3 bases. The CDR3 spans 12 residues, from the cysteine through the phenylalanine. Of the read, only the CDR3 DNA is kept; its 36 bases are in frame from base 1. This clone was counted once. The antigen this receptor binds is unknown. No base quality information exists; no much larger clone differs at one position. Healthy HIV-negative adults with no recently reported acute infections or vaccinations were included as donors. All donors were Caucasian adults living in Nashville, Tennessee, USA. Magnetic negative selection was used to enrich CD4+ T cells, after which naive cells were positively selected on CD45RA and the negative fraction became the memory subset. After blood collection by leukapheresis, PBMCs were isolated using Ficoll-Histopaque density gradient centrifugation and then cryopreserved in the vapor phase of liquid nitrogen. Purity and quantity of every magnetically sorted T cell population were checked by analytical flow cytometry. Genomic DNA was isolated from every sorted fraction and measured by UV absorbance on a Nanodrop 2000c.

The V and J genes are TRBV5-8 and TRBJ2-2; the D gene identity is not certain. The specimen sequenced was naive CD4+ T cells sorted from blood. The cell subset or site label here, explained by the study, means: CD45RA+ positively selected. The sequence was obtained from a man younger than 30 in good health. The CDR3 here reads CASSLWTGELFF. The nucleotide sequence reads TGTGCCAGCAGCTTGTGGACCGGGGAGCTGTTTTTT.